Presented here are 5 T cell receptor beta chains from one specimen sequenced in a study of cytomegalovirus exposure and HLA in healthy donors. The PCR contained 60 Vbeta and 13 Jbeta primers. Only in-frame clones appear in the TCRdb table, and some are missing; sequencing was by immunoSEQ multiplex PCR. The repertoire has 110,000 or so clones, 65% to 80% of them found once; the top ten carry less than 3%. Sample: PBMCs. The source of these receptors is a woman aged 40 to 50 in good health and CMV-seropositive.

The chain uses TRBV27 and TRBJ2-7, with TRBD2 identical over 11 bases. The V and J ends lost 5 bases and 0 bases, in that order; junction bases with no gene match: 6. The germline V gene encodes CDR1 MNHEY and CDR2 SMNVEV (reference sequence). This CDR3 spans 16 amino acids. The DNA of the CDR3 is TGTGCCAGCAGTCCTGGGACTAGCGGAAACTCCTACGAGCAGTACTTC. Its protein is CASSPGTSGNSYEQYF.

This clone was detected a few times. The V and J genes are TRBV7-9 and TRBJ2-7; 8 nucleotides align to TRBD1. CDR3 length: 15 amino acids. Looked up from germline, CDR1 is SEHNR and CDR2 is FQNEAQ (reference sequence). Losses at the gene ends were 5 bases for V and 2 bases for J; bases not matched to a gene: 8. CDR3 protein: CASSRAGTGTYEQYF. In DNA, the CDR3 is TGTGCCAGCAGCCGAGCCGGGACAGGCACCTACGAGCAGTACTTC.

The chain joins TRBV1 to TRBJ1-1; the tabulated D call, TRBD1, remains unverified against the DNA. TRBV1 is marked as a pseudogene. This CDR3 comprises 15 residues. CDR3 DNA: TGCACCAGCAGCCAAGGACAGTTCATGAACACTGAAGCTTTCTTT. Translation: CTSSQGQFMNTEAFF.

This sequence joins TRBV28 and TRBJ2-1, with 8 bases fitting TRBD2. V dropped 1 base and J dropped 5; count of bases not matched to a gene: 7. Germline V gene lookup returns CDR1 MDHEN and CDR2 SYDVKM. The CDR3 has 16 amino acids. The CDR3 loop is CASSLYTSGPHNEQFF. The CDR3 DNA follows: TGTGCCAGCAGTTTATACACTAGCGGACCTCACAATGAGCAGTTCTTC.

The J gene is TRBJ2-1, the V gene TRBV28; tentatively, D is TRBD2 (6 bases). The CDR3 runs to 18 residues. Per germline, CDR1 MDHEN and CDR2 SYDVKM. The V end was cut by 5 bases, the J end by 4 bases, with 24 bases between. The CDR3 is CASSPAGWLAMRYNEQFF. CDR3 DNA: TGTGCCAGCAGTCCAGCTGGATGGCTAGCGATGCGATACAATGAGCAGTTCTTC.